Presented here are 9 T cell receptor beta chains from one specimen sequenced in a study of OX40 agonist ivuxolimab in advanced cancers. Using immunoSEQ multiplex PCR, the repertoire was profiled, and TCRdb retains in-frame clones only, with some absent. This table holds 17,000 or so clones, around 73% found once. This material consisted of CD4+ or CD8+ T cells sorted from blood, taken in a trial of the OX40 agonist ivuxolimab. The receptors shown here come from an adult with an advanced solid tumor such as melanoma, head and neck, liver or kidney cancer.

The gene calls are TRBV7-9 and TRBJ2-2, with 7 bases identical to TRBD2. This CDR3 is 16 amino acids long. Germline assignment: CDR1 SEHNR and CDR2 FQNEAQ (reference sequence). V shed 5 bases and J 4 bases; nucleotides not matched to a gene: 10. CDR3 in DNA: TGTGCCAGCAGCCCCGCTCGCGGGAGAGGCACCGGGGAGCTGTTTTTT. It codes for CASSPARGRGTGELFF.

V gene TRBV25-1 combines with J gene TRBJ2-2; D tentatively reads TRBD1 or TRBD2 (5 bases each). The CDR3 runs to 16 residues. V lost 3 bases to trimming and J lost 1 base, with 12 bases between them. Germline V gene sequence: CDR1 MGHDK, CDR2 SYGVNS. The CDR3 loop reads CASSDRWGRNTGELFF. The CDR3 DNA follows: TGTGCCAGCAGTGATCGCTGGGGGAGGAACACCGGGGAGCTGTTTTTT.

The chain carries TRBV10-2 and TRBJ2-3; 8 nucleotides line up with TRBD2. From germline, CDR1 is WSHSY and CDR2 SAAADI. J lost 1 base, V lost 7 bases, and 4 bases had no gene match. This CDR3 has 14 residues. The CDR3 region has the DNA TGCGCCAGCAACGGGAGGGCCCGCACAGATACGCAGTATTTT. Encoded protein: CASNGRARTDTQYF.

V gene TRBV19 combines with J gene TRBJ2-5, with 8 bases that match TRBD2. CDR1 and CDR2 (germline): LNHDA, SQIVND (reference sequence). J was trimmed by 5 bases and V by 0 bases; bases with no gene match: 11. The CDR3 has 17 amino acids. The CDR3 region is CASSIDPPGGPGETQYF. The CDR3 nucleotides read TGTGCCAGTAGTATAGATCCTCCGGGAGGGCCAGGGGAGACCCAGTACTTC. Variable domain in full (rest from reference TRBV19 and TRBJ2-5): DGGITQSPKYLFRKEGQNVTLSCEQNLNHDAMYWYRQDPGQGLRLIYYSQIVNDFQKGDIAEGYSVSREKKESFPLTVTSAQKNPTAFYLCASSIDPPGGPGETQYFGPGTRLLVL.

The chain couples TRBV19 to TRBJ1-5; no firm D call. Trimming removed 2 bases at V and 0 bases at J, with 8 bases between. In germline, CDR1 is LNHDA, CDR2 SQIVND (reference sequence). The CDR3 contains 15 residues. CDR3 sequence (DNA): TGTGCCAGTAGTATAAGTCGTTATAGCAATCAGCCCCAGCATTTT. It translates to CASSISRYSNQPQHF.

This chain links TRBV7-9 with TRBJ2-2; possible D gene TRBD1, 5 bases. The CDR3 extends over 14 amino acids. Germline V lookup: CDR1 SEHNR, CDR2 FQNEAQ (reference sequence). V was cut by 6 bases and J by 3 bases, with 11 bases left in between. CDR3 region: CASSHTRDTGELFF. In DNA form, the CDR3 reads TGTGCCAGCAGTCATACCAGGGACACCGGGGAGCTGTTTTTT.

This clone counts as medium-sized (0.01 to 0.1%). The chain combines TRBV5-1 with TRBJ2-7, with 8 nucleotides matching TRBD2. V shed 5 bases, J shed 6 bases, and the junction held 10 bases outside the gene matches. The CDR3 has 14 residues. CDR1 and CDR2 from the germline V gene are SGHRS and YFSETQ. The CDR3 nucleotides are TGCGCCAGCAGGCTGGTAAGCGGGAGATCCGAGCAGTACTTC. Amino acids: CASRLVSGRSEQYF.

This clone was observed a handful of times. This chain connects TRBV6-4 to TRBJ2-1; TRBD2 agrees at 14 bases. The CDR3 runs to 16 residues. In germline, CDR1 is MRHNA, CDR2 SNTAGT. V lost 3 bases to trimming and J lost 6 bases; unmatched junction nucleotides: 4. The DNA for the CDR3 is TGTGCCAGCAGTGAAACCGGGACTAGCGGGAGCAATGAGCAGTTCTTC. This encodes CASSETGTSGSNEQFF.

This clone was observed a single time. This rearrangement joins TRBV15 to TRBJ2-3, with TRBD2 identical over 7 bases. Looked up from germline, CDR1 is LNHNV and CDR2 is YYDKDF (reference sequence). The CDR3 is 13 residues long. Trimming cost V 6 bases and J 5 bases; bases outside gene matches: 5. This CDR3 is CATRGGSGDTQYF. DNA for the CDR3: TGTGCCACCAGGGGCGGGAGTGGAGATACGCAGTATTTT. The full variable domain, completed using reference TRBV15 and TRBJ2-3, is DAMVIQNPRYQVTQFGKPVTLSCSQTLNHNVMYWYQQKSSQAPKLLFHYYDKDFNNEADTPDNFQSRRPNTSFCFLDIRSPGLGDTAMYLCATRGGSGDTQYFGPGTRLTVL.